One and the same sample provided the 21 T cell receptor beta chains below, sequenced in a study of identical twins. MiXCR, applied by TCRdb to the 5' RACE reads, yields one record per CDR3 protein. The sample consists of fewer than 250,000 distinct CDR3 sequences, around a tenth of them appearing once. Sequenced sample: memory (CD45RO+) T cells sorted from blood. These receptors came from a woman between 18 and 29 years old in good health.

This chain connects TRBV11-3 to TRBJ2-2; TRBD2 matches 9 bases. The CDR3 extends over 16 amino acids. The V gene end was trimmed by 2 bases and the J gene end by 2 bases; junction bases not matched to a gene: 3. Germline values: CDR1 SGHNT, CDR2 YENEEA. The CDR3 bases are TGTGCCAGCAGCTTACAAGCGGGGGGAAACACCGGGGAGCTGTTTTTT. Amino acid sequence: CASSLQAGGNTGELFF.

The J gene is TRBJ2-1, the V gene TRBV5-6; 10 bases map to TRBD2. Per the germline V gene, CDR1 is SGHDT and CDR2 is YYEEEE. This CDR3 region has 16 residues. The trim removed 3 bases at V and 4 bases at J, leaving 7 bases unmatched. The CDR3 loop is CASSWAGTSVYNEQFF. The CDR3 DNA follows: TGTGCCAGCAGCTGGGCCGGGACTAGCGTATACAATGAGCAGTTCTTC.

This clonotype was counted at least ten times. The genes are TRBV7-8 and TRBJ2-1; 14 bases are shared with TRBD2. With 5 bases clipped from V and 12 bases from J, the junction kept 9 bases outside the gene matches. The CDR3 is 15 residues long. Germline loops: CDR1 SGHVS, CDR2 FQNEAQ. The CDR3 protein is CASSLGTSGSWGQFF. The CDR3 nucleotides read TGTGCCAGCAGCCTCGGGACTAGCGGGAGCTGGGGGCAGTTCTTC.

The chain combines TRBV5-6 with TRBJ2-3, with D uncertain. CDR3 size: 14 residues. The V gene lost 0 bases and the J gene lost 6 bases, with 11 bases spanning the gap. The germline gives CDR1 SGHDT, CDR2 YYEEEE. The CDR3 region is CASSLGSALDTQYF. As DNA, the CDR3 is TGTGCCAGCAGCTTGGGATCAGCGTTGGATACGCAGTATTTT.

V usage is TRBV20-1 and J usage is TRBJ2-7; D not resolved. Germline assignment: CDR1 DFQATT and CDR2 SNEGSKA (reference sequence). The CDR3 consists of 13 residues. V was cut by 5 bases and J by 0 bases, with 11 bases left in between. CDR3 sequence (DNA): TGCAGTGCTCTACGGGCCGTCTCCTACGAGCAGTACTTC. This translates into CSALRAVSYEQYF.

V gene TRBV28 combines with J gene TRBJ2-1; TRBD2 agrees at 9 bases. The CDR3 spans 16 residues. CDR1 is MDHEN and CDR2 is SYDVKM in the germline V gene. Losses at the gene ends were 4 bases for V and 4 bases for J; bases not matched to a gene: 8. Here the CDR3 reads CASSSLTSGFYNEQFF. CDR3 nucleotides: TGTGCCAGCAGTTCACTTACTAGCGGGTTTTACAATGAGCAGTTCTTC.

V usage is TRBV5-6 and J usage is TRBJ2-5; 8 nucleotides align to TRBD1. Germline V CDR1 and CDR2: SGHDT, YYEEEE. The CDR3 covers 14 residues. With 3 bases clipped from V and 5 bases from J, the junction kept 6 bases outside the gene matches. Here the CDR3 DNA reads TGTGCCAGCAGCTCCAGACAGGGGAAGGAGACCCAGTACTTC. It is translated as CASSSRQGKETQYF.

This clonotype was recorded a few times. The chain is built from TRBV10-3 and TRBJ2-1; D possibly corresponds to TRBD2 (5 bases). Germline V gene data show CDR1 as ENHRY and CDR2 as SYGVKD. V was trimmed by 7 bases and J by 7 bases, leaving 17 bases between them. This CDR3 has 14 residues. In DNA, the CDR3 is TGTGCCATCAATCGCGCGGGTTTGAGGAATGAGCAGTTCTTC. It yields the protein CAINRAGLRNEQFF.

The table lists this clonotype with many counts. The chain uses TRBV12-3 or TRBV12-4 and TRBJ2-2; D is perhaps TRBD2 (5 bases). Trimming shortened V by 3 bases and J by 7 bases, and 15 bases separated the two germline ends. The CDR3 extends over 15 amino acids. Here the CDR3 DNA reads TGTGCCAGCAGTTTTAACCGGGGATCGATCGGGGAGCTGTTTTTT. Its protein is CASSFNRGSIGELFF.

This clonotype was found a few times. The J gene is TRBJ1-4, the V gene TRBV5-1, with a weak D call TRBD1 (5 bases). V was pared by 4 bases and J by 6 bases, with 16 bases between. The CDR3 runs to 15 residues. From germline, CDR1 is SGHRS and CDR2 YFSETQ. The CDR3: CASSPRQKGDEKLFF. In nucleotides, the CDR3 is TGCGCCAGCAGCCCGCGACAGAAAGGCGATGAAAAACTGTTTTTT.

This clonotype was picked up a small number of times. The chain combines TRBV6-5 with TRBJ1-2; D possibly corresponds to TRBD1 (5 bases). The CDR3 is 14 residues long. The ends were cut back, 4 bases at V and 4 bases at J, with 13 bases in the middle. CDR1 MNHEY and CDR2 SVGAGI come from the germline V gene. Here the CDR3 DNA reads TGTGCCAGCAGTTCCCCAGGGTTTCTCTATGGCTACACCTTC. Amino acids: CASSSPGFLYGYTF.

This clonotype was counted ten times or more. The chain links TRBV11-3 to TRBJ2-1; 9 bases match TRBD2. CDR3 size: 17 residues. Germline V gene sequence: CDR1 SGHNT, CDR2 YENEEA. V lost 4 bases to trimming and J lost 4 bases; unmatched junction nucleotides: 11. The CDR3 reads CASSSPFSSGIYNEQFF. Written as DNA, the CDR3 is TGTGCCAGCAGCTCTCCCTTTTCTAGCGGGATTTACAATGAGCAGTTCTTC.

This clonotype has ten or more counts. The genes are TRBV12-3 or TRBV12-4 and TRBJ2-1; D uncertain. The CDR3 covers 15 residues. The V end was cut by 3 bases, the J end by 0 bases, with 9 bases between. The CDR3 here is CASSLGLVSYNEQFF. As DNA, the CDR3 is TGTGCCAGCAGTTTGGGCTTGGTCTCCTACAATGAGCAGTTCTTC.

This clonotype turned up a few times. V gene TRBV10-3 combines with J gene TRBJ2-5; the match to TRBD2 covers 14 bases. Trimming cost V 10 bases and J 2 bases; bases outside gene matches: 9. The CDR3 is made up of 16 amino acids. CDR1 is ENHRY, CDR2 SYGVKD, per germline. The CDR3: CATTPRTSGGQETQYF. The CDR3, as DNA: TGTGCCACCACCCCCAGGACTAGCGGGGGGCAAGAGACCCAGTACTTC.

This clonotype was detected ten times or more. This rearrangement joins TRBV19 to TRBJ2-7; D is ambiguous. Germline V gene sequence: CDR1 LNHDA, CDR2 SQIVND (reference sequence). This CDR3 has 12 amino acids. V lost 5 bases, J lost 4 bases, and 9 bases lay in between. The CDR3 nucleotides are TGTGCCAGTAGTCGGAATCCATACGAGCAGTACTTC. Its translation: CASSRNPYEQYF. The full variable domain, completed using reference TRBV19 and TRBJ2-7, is DGGITQSPKYLFRKEGQNVTLSCEQNLNHDAMYWYRQDPGQGLRLIYYSQIVNDFQKGDIAEGYSVSREKKESFPLTVTSAQKNPTAFYLCASSRNPYEQYFGPGTRLTVT.

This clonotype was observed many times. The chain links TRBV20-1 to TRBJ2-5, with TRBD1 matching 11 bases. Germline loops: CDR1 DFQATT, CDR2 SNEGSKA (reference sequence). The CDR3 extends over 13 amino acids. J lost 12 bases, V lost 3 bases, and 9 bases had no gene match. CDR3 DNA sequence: TGCAGTGCTAGCAGGACAGGGGGCGGCGTAGAGTACTTC. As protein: CSASRTGGGVEYF.

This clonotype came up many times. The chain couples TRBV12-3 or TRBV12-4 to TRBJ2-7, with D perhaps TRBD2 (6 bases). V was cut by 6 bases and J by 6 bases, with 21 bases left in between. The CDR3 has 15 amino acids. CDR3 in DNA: TGTGCCAGCAGCCCGAGGAGGGGAATGGGCCTCGAGCAGTACTTC. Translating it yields CASSPRRGMGLEQYF.

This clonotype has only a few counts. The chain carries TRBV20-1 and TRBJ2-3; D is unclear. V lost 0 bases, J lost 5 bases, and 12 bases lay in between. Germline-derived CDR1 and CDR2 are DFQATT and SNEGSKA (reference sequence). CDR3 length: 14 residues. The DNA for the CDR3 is TGCAGTGCTAGAGATGCTGGGGTTTTAGATACGCAGTATTTT. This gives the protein CSARDAGVLDTQYF.

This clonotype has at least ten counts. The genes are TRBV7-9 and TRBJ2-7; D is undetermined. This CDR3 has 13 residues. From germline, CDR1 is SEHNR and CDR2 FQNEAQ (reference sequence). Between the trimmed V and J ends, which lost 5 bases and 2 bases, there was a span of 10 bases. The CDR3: CASSPKGPYEQYF. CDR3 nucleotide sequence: TGTGCCAGCAGCCCGAAGGGTCCCTACGAGCAGTACTTC.

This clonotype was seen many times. The CDR3 nucleotides read TGCGCCAGCAGCTTGGGAACAGGGGGTTATGGCTACACCTTC. Protein: CASSLGTGGYGYTF. The V and J genes are TRBV5-1 and TRBJ1-2; 8 nucleotides align to TRBD1. Trimming removed 0 bases from V and 5 bases from J; junction bases left unmatched: 3. Germline CDR1 and CDR2: SGHRS and YFSETQ. The CDR3 is 14 amino acids.

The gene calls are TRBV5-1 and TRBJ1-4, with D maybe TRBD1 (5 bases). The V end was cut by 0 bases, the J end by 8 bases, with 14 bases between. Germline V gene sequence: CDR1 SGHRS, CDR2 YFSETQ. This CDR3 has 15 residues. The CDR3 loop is CASSLAPGNTEKLFF. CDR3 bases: TGCGCCAGCAGCTTGGCTCCAGGGAATACAGAAAAACTGTTTTTT.